What follows describes a single T cell receptor (beta chain). These data come from a study of blood T cell repertoires in COVID-19. Assay: immunoSEQ multiplex PCR; the TCRdb copy retains only in-frame clones and omits some. Among around 160,000 clones listed, roughly 90% were seen once. The CDR3 extends over 15 amino acids. V shed 4 bases and J shed 1 base, with 14 bases lying between them. The germline gives CDR1 SGHTS, CDR2 YDEGEE. The source of this sequence is a man between 60 and 75 years old with acute or convalescent COVID-19. The sample taken for sequencing was peripheral blood. The V and J genes are TRBV5-8 and TRBJ1-1, with D tentatively TRBD1 (5 bases). The CDR3 here is CASSLGWGPNTEAFF. For the CDR3, the DNA is TGTGCCAGCAGCCTTGGATGGGGCCCGAACACTGAAGCTTTCTTT.